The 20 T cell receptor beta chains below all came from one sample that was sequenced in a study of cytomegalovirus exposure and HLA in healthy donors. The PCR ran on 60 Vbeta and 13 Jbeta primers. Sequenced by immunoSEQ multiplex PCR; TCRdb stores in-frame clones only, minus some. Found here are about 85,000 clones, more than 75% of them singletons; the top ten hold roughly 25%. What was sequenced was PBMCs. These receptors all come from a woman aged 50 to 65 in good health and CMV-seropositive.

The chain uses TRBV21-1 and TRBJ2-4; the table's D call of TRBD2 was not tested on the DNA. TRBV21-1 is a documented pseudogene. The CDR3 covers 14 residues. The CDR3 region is CASSSGKAKNIQYF. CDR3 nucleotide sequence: TGTGCCAGCAGCTCGGGGAAAGCCAAAAACATTCAGTACTTC.

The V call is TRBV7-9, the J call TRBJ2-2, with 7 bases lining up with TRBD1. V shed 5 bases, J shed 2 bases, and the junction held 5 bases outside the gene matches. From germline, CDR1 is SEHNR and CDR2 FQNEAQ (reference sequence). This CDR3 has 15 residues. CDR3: CASSTTGRNTGELFF. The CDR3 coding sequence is TGTGCCAGCAGCACGACAGGGAGAAACACCGGGGAGCTGTTTTTT.

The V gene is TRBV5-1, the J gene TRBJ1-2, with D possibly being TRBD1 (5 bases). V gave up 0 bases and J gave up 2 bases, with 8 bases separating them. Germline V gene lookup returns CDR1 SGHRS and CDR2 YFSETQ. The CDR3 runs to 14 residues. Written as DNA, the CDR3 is TGCGCCAGCAGCTTGGCAGGGTGGAACTATGGCTACACCTTC. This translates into CASSLAGWNYGYTF. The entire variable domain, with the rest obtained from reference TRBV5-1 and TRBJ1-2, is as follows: KAGVTQTPRYLIKTRGQQVTLSCSPISGHRSVSWYQQTPGQGLQFLFEYFSETQRNKGNFPGRFSGRQFSNSRSEMNVSTLELGDSALYLCASSLAGWNYGYTFGSGTRLTVV.

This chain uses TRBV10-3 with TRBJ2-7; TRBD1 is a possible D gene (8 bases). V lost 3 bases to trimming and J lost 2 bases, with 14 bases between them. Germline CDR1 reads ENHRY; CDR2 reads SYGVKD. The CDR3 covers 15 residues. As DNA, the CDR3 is TGTGCCATCAGTGACGGACAGGGAGGGACCTACGAGCAGTACTTC. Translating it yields CAISDGQGGTYEQYF.

The CDR3 DNA is TGTGCCAGTAGTACCGGCGGAACTAGCACAGATACGCAGTATTTT. Translation gives CASSTGGTSTDTQYF. The chain joins TRBV19 to TRBJ2-3; D is undetermined. There are 15 residues in the CDR3. The germline CDR1 and CDR2 sequences are LNHDA and SQIVND (reference sequence). The ends were cut back, 4 bases at V and 0 bases at J, with 11 bases in the middle.

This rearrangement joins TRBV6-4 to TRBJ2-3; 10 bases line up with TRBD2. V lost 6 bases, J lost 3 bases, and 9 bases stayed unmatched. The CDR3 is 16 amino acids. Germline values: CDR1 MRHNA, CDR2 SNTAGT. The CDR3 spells CASRVGKREGTDTQYF. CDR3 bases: TGTGCCAGCAGAGTAGGGAAGCGGGAGGGTACAGATACGCAGTATTTT.

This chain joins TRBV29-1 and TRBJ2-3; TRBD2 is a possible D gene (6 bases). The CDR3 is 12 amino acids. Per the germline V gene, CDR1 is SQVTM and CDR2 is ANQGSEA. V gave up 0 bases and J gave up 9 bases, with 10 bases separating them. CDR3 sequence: CSVEDGAGTQYF. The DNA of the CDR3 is TGCAGCGTTGAAGATGGGGCGGGGACGCAGTATTTT.

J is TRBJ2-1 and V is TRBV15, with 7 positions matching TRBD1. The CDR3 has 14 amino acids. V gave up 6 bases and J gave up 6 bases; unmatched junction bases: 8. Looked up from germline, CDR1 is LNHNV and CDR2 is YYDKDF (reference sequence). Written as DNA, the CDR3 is TGTGCCACCAGTATTCACAGGGGCCCCAATGAGCAGTTCTTC. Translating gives CATSIHRGPNEQFF.

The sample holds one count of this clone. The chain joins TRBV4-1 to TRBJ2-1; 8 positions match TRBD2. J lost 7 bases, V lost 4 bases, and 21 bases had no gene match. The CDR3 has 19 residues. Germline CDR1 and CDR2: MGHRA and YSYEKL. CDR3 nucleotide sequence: TGCGCCAGCAGCCCACTAGCTATAGCGGGGCCAAGACCGGGGAATGAGCAGTTCTTC. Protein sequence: CASSPLAIAGPRPGNEQFF.

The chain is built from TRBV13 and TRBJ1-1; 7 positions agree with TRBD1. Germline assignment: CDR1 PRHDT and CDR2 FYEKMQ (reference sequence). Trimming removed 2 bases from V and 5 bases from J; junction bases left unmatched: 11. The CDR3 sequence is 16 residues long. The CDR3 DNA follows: TGTGCCAGCAGCTTACGGGGGACAGTTATCGAGACTGAAGCTTTCTTT. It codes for CASSLRGTVIETEAFF.

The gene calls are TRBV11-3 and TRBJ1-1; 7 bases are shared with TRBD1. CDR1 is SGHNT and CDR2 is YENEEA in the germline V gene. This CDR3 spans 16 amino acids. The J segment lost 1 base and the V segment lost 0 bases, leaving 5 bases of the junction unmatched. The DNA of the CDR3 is TGTGCCAGCAGCTTAGAGTGGCCAGGGGGGAACACTGAAGCTTTCTTT. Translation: CASSLEWPGGNTEAFF.

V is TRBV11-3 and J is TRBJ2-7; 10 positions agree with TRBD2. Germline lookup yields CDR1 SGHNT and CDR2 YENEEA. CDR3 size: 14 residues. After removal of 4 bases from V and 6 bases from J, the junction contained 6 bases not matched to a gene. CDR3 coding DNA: TGTGCCAGCAGCTCTAGCGGGAGACCGGTCGAGCAGTACGTC. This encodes CASSSSGRPVEQYV.

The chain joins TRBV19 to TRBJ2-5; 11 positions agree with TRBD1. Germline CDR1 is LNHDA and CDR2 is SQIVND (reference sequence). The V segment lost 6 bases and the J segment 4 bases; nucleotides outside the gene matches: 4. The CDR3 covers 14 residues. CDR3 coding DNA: TGTGCCAGTAGACCGGGACAGGGGGTAGAGACCCAGTACTTC. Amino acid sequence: CASRPGQGVETQYF.

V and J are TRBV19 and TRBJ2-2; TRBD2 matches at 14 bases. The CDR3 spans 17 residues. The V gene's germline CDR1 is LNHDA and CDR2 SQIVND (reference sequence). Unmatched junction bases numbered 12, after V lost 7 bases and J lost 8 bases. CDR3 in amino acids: CASTGGLAGGTRGELFF. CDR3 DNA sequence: TGTGCCAGTACCGGCGGACTAGCGGGAGGAACAAGGGGGGAGCTGTTTTTT.

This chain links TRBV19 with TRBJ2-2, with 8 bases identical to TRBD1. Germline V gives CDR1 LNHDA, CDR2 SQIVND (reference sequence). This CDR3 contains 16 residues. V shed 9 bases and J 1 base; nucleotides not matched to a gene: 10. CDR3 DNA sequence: TGTGCCAGCTATGACTTCGGACAGGGGAACACCGGGGAGCTGTTTTTT. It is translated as CASYDFGQGNTGELFF.

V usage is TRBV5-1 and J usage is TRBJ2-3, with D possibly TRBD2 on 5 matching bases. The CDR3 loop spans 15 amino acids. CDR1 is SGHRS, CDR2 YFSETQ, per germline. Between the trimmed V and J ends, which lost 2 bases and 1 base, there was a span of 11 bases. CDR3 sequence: CASSFLGVGTDTQYF. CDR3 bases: TGCGCCAGCAGCTTTTTGGGAGTCGGCACAGATACGCAGTATTTT.

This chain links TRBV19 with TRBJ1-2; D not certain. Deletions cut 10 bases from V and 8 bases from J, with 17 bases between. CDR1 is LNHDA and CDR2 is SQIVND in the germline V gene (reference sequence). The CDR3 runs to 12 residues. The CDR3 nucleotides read TGTGCCACCAAGGACCCAGCGGGGGGCTACACCTTC. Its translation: CATKDPAGGYTF.

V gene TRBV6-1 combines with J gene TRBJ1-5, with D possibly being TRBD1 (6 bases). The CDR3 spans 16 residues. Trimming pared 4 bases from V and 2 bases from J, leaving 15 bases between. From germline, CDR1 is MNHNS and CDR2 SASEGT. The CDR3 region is CASSGHRASGNQPQHF. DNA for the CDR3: TGTGCCAGCAGTGGCCACAGGGCGTCAGGCAATCAGCCCCAGCATTTT.

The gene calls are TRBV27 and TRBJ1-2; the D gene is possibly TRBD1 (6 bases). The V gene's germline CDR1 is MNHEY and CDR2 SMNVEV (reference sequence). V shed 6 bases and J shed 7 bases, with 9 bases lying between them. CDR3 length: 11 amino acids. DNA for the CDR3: TGTGCCAGCAGCGACAGGACTGGCTACACCTTC. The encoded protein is CASSDRTGYTF.

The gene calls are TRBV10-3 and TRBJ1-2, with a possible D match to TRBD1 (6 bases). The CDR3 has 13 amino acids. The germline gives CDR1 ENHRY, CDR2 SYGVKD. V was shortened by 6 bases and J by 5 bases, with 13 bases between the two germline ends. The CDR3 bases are TGTGCCATCAGCTCAGGGGCAGGATATGGCTACACCTTC. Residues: CAISSGAGYGYTF.